The rows below give T cell receptor beta chains drawn from one sample of a study of blood T cell repertoires in COVID-19. Some clones are missing from TCRdb's copy, which holds only in-frame ones; the method was immunoSEQ multiplex PCR. The sample holds about 400,000 clones, approximately 85% seen once. The sequencing input was PBMCs or T cells enriched from blood (not recorded which). The origin of the receptors is a woman in her thirties or forties with acute COVID-19. Both conserved end residues are part of each CDR3. A D gene is named only where the DNA matches it firmly. The size of a clone is reported for some rows only, either as once, few or many, or as a class for expanded clones.

v_call	j_call	clone_size	d_call	cdr3_nt	cdr3_aa
TRBV19	TRBJ2-2	.	TRBD2	TGTGCCAGTAGTTGGGGGGGTCTTACCGGGGAGCTGTTTTTT	CASSWGGLTGELFF
TRBV4-1	TRBJ2-1	.	TRBD2	TGCGCCAGCAGCCGTTCCCGTGCCAGCGGGGGCCATTACAATGAGCAGTTCTTC	CASSRSRASGGHYNEQFF
TRBV19	TRBJ2-2	.	.	TGTGCCAGTAGTATGCGCGGAACGAACACCGGGGAGCTGTTTTTT	CASSMRGTNTGELFF
TRBV21-1	TRBJ2-1	few	.	TGTGCCAGCAGCCCGTGGGGGGGGCCCTACAATGAGCAGTTCTTC	CASSPWGGPYNEQFF
TRBV19	TRBJ2-6	.	.	TGTGCCAGTAGACGACAGGTATGGGGGGCCAACGTCCTGACTTTC	CASRRQVWGANVLTF
TRBV27	TRBJ2-7	.	.	TGTGCCAGCAGTCTCCGCGGCGCTTACGAGCAGTACTTC	CASSLRGAYEQYF
TRBV6-4	TRBJ1-2	.	.	TGTGCCAGCAGCCCCGGGTTATGGTATGGCTACACCTTC	CASSPGLWYGYTF
TRBV19	TRBJ1-1	.	TRBD1	TGTGCCAGTAAGGGAGACAGGGGTCAAGACACTGAAGCTTTCTTT	CASKGDRGQDTEAFF
TRBV4-1	TRBJ1-6	once	TRBD1	TGCGCCAGCAGACACGCTCAACAGGGGACCAATTCACCCCTCCACTTT	CASRHAQQGTNSPLHF
TRBV7-9	TRBJ1-1	.	TRBD1	TGTGCCAGCAGGCGACAGGGGCCATCCACTGAAGCTTTCTTT	CASRRQGPSTEAFF
TRBV19	TRBJ1-1	.	.	TGTGCCAGTAGTACAGAATACAGGGTGAACACTGAAGCTTTCTTT	CASSTEYRVNTEAFF